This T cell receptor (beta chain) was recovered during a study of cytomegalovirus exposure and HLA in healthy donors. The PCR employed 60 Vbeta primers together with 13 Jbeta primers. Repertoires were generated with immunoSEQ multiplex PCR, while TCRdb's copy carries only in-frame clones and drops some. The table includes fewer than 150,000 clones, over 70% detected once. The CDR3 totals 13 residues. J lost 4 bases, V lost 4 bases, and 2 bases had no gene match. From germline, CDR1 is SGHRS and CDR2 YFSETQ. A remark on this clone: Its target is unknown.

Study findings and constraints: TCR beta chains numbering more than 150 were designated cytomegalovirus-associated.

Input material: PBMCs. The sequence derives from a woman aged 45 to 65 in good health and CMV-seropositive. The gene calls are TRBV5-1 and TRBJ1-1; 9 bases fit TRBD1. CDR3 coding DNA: TGCGCCAGCAGCGCGGACAGGGGCACTGAAGCTTTCTTT. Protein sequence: CASSADRGTEAFF. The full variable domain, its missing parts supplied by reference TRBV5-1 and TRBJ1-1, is KAGVTQTPRYLIKTRGQQVTLSCSPISGHRSVSWYQQTPGQGLQFLFEYFSETQRNKGNFPGRFSGRQFSNSRSEMNVSTLELGDSALYLCASSADRGTEAFFGQGTRLTVV.